Below are 11 T cell receptor beta chains sequenced from a single sample in a study of cytomegalovirus exposure and HLA in healthy donors listed by TCRdb under 2017. The library was produced with the immunoSEQ multiplex PCR assay. The multiplex PCR relied on a mix of 60 forward primers for TCR Vbeta segments and 13 reverse primers for TCR Jbeta segments. TCRdb obtained this table from immuneACCESS and retained in-frame rearrangements with V and J assigned. These tables miss some clones; where compared with another copy, unresolved V genes account for less than half of the shortfall, and the remainder is unexplained. The sample table holds about 160,000 clones, of which roughly 80% were seen once. The top ten hold 3% to 3.5% of the sample. Material for sequencing was PBMCs. All receptors come from a woman aged 40-49 years in good health and CMV-seronegative.

Points on this clone: Other nucleotide sequences in the sample specify the same CDR3. The gene calls are TRBV4-1 and TRBJ1-2; D is possibly TRBD1 (5 bases). The germline V gene encodes CDR1 MGHRA and CDR2 YSYEKL. The CDR3 length is 16 residues. The V end was cut by 0 bases, the J end by 8 bases, with 19 bases between. The CDR3 DNA is TGCGCCAGCAGCCAAGACCCTGAGGGGAGGATAGGGGGCTACACCTTC. Its translation is CASSQDPEGRIGGYTF.

The table lists this clone with a few counts. The chain recombines TRBV28 with TRBJ2-7, with no clear D. V lost 4 bases to trimming and J lost 2 bases, with 9 bases between them. This CDR3 has 13 amino acids. CDR1 is MDHEN and CDR2 is SYDVKM in the germline V gene. CDR3 in amino acids: CASSSAETYEQYF. Written as DNA, the CDR3 is TGTGCCAGCAGTTCGGCGGAGACCTACGAGCAGTACTTC. The whole variable domain, filled in from reference TRBV28 and TRBJ2-7, reads DVKVTQSSRYLVKRTGEKVFLECVQDMDHENMFWYRQDPGLGLRLIYFSYDVKMKEKGDIPEGYSVSREKKERFSLILESASTNQTSMYLCASSSAETYEQYFGPGTRLTVT.

The J gene is TRBJ1-1, the V gene TRBV5-4, with a possible D match to TRBD1 (5 bases). V lost 0 bases and J lost 5, with 11 bases in between. This CDR3 is built from 14 residues. Germline values: CDR1 SGHNT, CDR2 YYREEE (reference sequence). CDR3 in amino acids: CASSLEGPGTEAFF. For the CDR3, the DNA is TGTGCCAGCAGCTTGGAAGGGCCAGGGACTGAAGCTTTCTTT. The entire variable domain, with the rest obtained from reference TRBV5-4 and TRBJ1-1, is as follows: ETGVTQSPTHLIKTRGQQVTLRCSSQSGHNTVSWYQQALGQGPQFIFQYYREEENGRGNFPPRFSGLQFPNYSSELNVNALELDDSALYLCASSLEGPGTEAFFGQGTRLTVV.

The rearrangement links TRBV18 to TRBJ1-2; TRBD1 might be the D (6 bases). This CDR3 is built from 15 residues. Trimming took 6 bases from V and 0 from J, leaving 14 bases between them. In germline, CDR1 is KGHSH, CDR2 LQKENI. This CDR3 is CASSLQGATNYGYTF. In DNA form, the CDR3 reads TGTGCCAGCTCGTTACAGGGCGCCACTAACTATGGCTACACCTTC.

The chain carries TRBV7-9 and TRBJ2-7; 9 bases match TRBD1. The CDR3 sequence is 16 residues long. Unmatched junction bases numbered 10, after V lost 4 bases and J lost 3 bases. Germline CDR1 and CDR2: SEHNR and FQNEAQ (reference sequence). The CDR3 reads CASSSVQGAVYYEQYF. For the CDR3, the DNA is TGTGCCAGCAGCTCCGTACAGGGGGCCGTGTACTACGAGCAGTACTTC. Complete variable domain (other parts from reference TRBV7-9 and TRBJ2-7): DTGVSQNPRHKITKRGQNVTFRCDPISEHNRLYWYRQTLGQGPEFLTYFQNEAQLEKSRLLSDRFSAERPKGSFSTLEIQRTEQGDSAMYLCASSSVQGAVYYEQYFGPGTRLTVT.

This clone was observed a handful of times. The chain employs TRBV2 and TRBJ1-6, with D uncertain. The germline V gene encodes CDR1 SNHLY and CDR2 FYNNEI. CDR3 length equals 19 residues. The V end lost 1 base, the J end lost 9 bases, and 25 bases lay between the germline ends. In nucleotides, the CDR3 is TGTGCCAGCAGTGAAGAGGAGGGATCCCTAAGGATGTTCGGTTCACCCCTCCACTTT. Protein product: CASSEEEGSLRMFGSPLHF.

The chain recombines TRBV11-2 with TRBJ2-3; TRBD2 agrees at 10 bases. Germline-derived CDR1 and CDR2 are SGHAT and FQNNGV. This CDR3 is 18 amino acids long. The trim removed 7 bases at V and 0 bases at J, leaving 13 bases unmatched. CDR3 DNA: TGTGCCAGCACCTTTCTCCCTAGCGGGGGACTTAGCACAGATACGCAGTATTTT. This sequence encodes CASTFLPSGGLSTDTQYF.

The chain joins TRBV28 to TRBJ2-3; tentatively, D is TRBD1 (6 bases). CDR3 length: 16 residues. Trimming took 5 bases from V and 6 from J, leaving 21 bases between them. The V gene's germline CDR1 is MDHEN and CDR2 SYDVKM. CDR3 nucleotide sequence: TGTGCCAGCAGTGACCGGGACATTAAATCCCCCGATACGCAGTATTTT. Protein: CASSDRDIKSPDTQYF.

Only one count was recorded for this clone. The chain combines TRBV2 with TRBJ1-1; D might be TRBD1 (6 bases). Germline CDR1 and CDR2: SNHLY and FYNNEI. Trimming cost V 6 bases and J 4 bases, with 15 bases left between them. There are 14 residues in the CDR3. CDR3 amino acids: CASRAQGRTTEAFF. CDR3 coding DNA: TGTGCCAGCAGGGCCCAGGGGCGGACCACTGAAGCTTTCTTT.

This clone turned up a few times. The chain is built from TRBV28 and TRBJ1-4, with 11 bases matching TRBD1. CDR1 and CDR2 from the germline V gene are MDHEN and SYDVKM. This CDR3 is built from 18 residues. J was trimmed by 2 bases and V by 5 bases; bases with no gene match: 10. This CDR3 reads CASSTTRTGGWTNEKLFF. Here the CDR3 DNA reads TGTGCCAGCAGTACAACCCGGACAGGGGGCTGGACTAATGAAAAACTGTTTTTT.

V usage is TRBV27 and J usage is TRBJ2-5; 10 bases are shared with TRBD1. The J call may be incorrect, as the DNA end agrees better with TRBJ2-7. This CDR3 is 15 amino acids long. CDR1 is MNHEY and CDR2 is SMNVEV in the germline V gene (reference sequence). DNA of the CDR3: TGTGCCAGCAGTTCTCCGGGACAGGGGTGGTACGAGCAGTACTTC. It is translated as CASSSPGQGWYEQYF.